Below, one TCR beta chain is given with its context. The antigen remains undetermined. Donors, healthy HIV-negative adults, lacked recent acute infections or vaccinations. Measured with immunoSEQ multiplex PCR; TCRdb has only the in-frame clones, and not every one. The sample has roughly 2.2 million clones, approximately 95% seen once. The CDR3 extends over 15 amino acids. Per the germline V gene, CDR1 is SGHRS and CDR2 is YFSETQ. V lost 6 bases and J lost 0; bases outside the gene matches: 5. The data are from a study of shared clonotypes between healthy human individuals. Study observations and caveats: Larger richness was generally estimated for naive than memory subsets.

Sequenced material: naive CD4+ T cells from PBMCs. Subset described: CD45RA+ positively selected. J is TRBJ1-4 and V is TRBV5-1; 7 bases match TRBD1. This TCR derives from a man aged 18 to 29 in good health. Some clones in this sample may be carry-over from other donors' samples. CDR3 in DNA: TGCGCCAGCACCTTTCAGGGGGCAACTAATGAAAAACTGTTTTTT. Its translation: CASTFQGATNEKLFF.